This T cell receptor (beta chain) was sequenced during a study of control samples from healthy donors and cancer patients. TCRdb's copy holds only in-frame clones and misses some; the assay was immunoSEQ multiplex PCR. The sample gives tens of thousands of clones, roughly 86% of which show up once; over 9.5% is in the top ten. The CDR3 runs 17 residues. Trimming at V came to 4 bases and at J to 2 bases, leaving 10 bases not matched to a gene. Germline V gene data show CDR1 as MGHRA and CDR2 as YSYEKL. The chain joins TRBV4-1 to TRBJ2-3; 9 positions agree with TRBD1. The source of this sequence is a woman aged 55 to 70 with lung cancer. Material: PBMCs. The CDR3 nucleotides are TGCGCCAGCAGCCTGCCCACGGGACAGGGATTCACAGATACGCAGTATTTT. Translated: CASSLPTGQGFTDTQYF.